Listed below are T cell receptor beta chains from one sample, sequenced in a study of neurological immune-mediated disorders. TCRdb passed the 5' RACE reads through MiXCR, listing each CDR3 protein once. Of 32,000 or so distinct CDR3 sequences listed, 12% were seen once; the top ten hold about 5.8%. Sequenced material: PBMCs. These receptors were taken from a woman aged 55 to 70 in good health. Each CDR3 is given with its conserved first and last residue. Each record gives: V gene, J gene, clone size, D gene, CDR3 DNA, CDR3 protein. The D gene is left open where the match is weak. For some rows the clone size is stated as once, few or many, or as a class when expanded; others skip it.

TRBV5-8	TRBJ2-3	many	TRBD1	TGTGCCAGCAGCTTAGGACAGGGAATTTTGGATACGCAGTATTTT	CASSLGQGILDTQYF
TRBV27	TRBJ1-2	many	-	TGTGCCAGCGCCGAAGTGGGGCCCTGGAACTATGGCTACACCTTC	CASAEVGPWNYGYTF
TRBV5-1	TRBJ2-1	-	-	TGCGCCAGCAGCGTTATAGCGGTGGACTACAACGAGCAGTTCTTC	CASSVIAVDYNEQFF
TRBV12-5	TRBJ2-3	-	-	TGTGCTAATGGTTTGGCGGGGGCGACAGATACGCAGTATTTT	CANGLAGATDTQYF
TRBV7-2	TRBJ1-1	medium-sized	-	TGTGCCAGCAGCAGAGATACAGGGAGGACTGAAGCTTTCTTT	CASSRDTGRTEAFF
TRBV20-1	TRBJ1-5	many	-	TGCAGTGCTACCCCGGGATCACGGGACCAGCCCCAGCATTTT	CSATPGSRDQPQHF
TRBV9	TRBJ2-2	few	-	TGTGCCAGCAGCTCGGCGTCCGGGGAGCTGTTTTTT	CASSSASGELFF
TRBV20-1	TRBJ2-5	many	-	TGCAGTGCTAGACCCGGGGGAGGATCAGAGACCCAGTACTTC	CSARPGGGSETQYF
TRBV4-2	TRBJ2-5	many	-	TGTGCCAGCAGCCAATGGGAACGGGCTCAAGAGACCCAGTACTTC	CASSQWERAQETQYF
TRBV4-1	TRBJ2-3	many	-	TGCGCCAGCAGCCAATCAGTCAAAGATACGCAGTATTTT	CASSQSVKDTQYF
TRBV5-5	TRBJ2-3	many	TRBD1	TGTGCCAGCAGCCCGCAGGGGGCGTCAGATACGCAGTATTTT	CASSPQGASDTQYF
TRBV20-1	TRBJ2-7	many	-	TGCAGTGCCGCAGATACTAGCCACCTCTCCTACGAGCAGTACTTC	CSAADTSHLSYEQYF
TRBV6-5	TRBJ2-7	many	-	TGTGCCAGCAGTTACTCGCGGGACTGGCGGTACGAGCAGTACTTC	CASSYSRDWRYEQYF
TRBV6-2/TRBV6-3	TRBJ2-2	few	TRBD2	TGTGCCAGCAGTCTAAGGACTAGCGGGGGTCCATACACCGGGGAGCTGTTTTTT	CASSLRTSGGPYTGELFF